This TCR beta chain appears in the sequencing data of a study of blood T cell repertoires in COVID-19. Looking at the study overall: Acute and convalescent COVID-19 specimens originated in the United States, Italy and Spain. PBMCs, B-cell-depleted T cells, or T cells provided the cDNA or gDNA that made up the material.

Per the original data handling: Scientists estimated how many nucleated cells there were by amplifying reference gene primers. The method was immunoSEQ multiplex PCR; TCRdb's version includes in-frame clones alone and lacks a portion of them. V and J calls and clone size are given by that table; D and trimming were obtained from the DNA. The data contain 60,000 to 65,000 clones, approximately 80% of them singletons. The CDR3 runs 13 residues. Germline V gene lookup returns CDR1 LNHDA and CDR2 SQIVND (reference sequence). The V segment lost 4 bases and the J segment 2 bases; nucleotides outside the gene matches: 2.

The sequence was collected from a woman of 80 years or more with active or convalescent COVID-19. The chain couples TRBV19 to TRBJ2-7; TRBD1 aligns across 7 bases. The sample taken for sequencing was peripheral blood. Here the CDR3 reads CASSRDRTYEQYF. CDR3 bases: TGTGCCAGTAGTAGGGACAGAACCTACGAGCAGTACTTC.